The rows below give T cell receptor beta chains drawn from one sample of a study of shared clonotypes between healthy human individuals. Using immunoSEQ multiplex PCR, the repertoire was profiled, and TCRdb retains in-frame clones only, with some absent. There are more than 1.2 million clones in the sample; roughly 98.5% occur only once, and 0.36% lies in the top ten. The sequenced material came from naive CD4+ T cells sorted from blood. All receptors come from a man aged 25-45 years in good health. CDR3s include the opening cysteine and the closing phenylalanine or tryptophan. D genes are given only for firm matches. Size is omitted from some rows. Given values are once, few, many or a class for expanded clones.

d_call,j_call,clone_size,v_call,cdr3_aa,cdr3_nt
TRBD2,TRBJ2-3,-,TRBV10-3,CAISTLAGGPADTQYF,TGTGCCATCAGTACTTTAGCGGGAGGGCCGGCTGATACGCAGTATTTT
TRBD2,TRBJ2-7,-,TRBV9,CASSVGSGGVSYEQYF,TGTGCCAGCAGCGTAGGGTCCGGGGGGGTCTCCTACGAGCAGTACTTC
-,TRBJ1-1,-,TRBV25-1,CASMSVNTEAFF,TGTGCCAGCATGAGTGTGAACACTGAAGCTTTCTTT
-,TRBJ1-1,once,TRBV9,CASSVAGVEVTEAFF,TGTGCCAGCAGCGTAGCGGGGGTCGAGGTCACTGAAGCTTTCTTT
TRBD1,TRBJ2-3,once,TRBV18,CASSQRQGATDTQYF,TGTGCCAGCTCACAGCGACAGGGGGCAACAGATACGCAGTATTTT
TRBD2,TRBJ2-5,-,TRBV7-2,CASSSLSGRVGTQYF,TGTGCCAGCAGCTCACTTAGCGGGAGGGTGGGGACCCAGTACTTC
TRBD2,TRBJ2-7,-,TRBV11-3,CASSLLAGGEQYF,TGTGCCAGCAGCTTATTAGCGGGAGGCGAGCAGTACTTC
TRBD2,TRBJ2-7,-,TRBV18,CASSRQREDFYEQYF,TGTGCCAGCTCTCGCCAGCGGGAGGATTTCTACGAGCAGTACTTC
TRBD2,TRBJ2-7,-,TRBV10-2,CASRTSGSSYEQYF,TGCGCCAGCAGGACTAGCGGGAGCTCCTACGAGCAGTACTTC
TRBD1,TRBJ1-5,-,TRBV28,CASSLSRGRGYSNQPQHF,TGTGCCAGCAGCCTTTCCAGGGGGCGCGGGTATAGCAATCAGCCCCAGCATTTT
-,TRBJ1-4,once,TRBV5-5,CASSQVEKLFF,TGTGCCAGCAGCCAGGTTGAAAAACTGTTTTTT
-,TRBJ1-2,-,TRBV28,CASSSGGKRYTF,TGTGCCAGCAGTTCCGGCGGAAAACGCTACACCTTC
-,TRBJ2-7,-,TRBV7-2,CASSPQGGLDEQYF,TGTGCCAGCAGCCCGCAGGGAGGTTTGGACGAGCAGTACTTC
-,TRBJ2-1,-,TRBV7-8,CASSLLTGSSYNEQFF,TGTGCCAGCAGCCTTCTCACAGGGAGCTCCTACAATGAGCAGTTCTTC
TRBD2,TRBJ2-7,-,TRBV10-2,CASSTTRPWTSGIISYEQYF,TGCGCCAGCAGCACGACCCGACCTTGGACTAGCGGGATTATCTCCTACGAGCAGTACTTC
TRBD2,TRBJ2-5,-,TRBV10-3,CAISGPSGQETQYF,TGTGCCATCAGCGGGCCTAGCGGACAAGAGACCCAGTACTTC
-,TRBJ2-5,once,TRBV20-1,CSARPQETQYF,TGCAGTGCTAGGCCCCAAGAGACCCAGTACTTC
TRBD1,TRBJ2-7,-,TRBV27,CASSLSRGTGPYEQYF,TGTGCCAGCAGTTTATCGAGGGGGACAGGACCCTACGAGCAGTACTTC
-,TRBJ1-5,-,TRBV2,CASSEAVRGYQPQHF,TGTGCCAGCAGTGAAGCAGTTAGGGGATATCAGCCCCAGCATTTT
-,TRBJ2-7,-,TRBV18,CASSPSIYEQYF,TGTGCCAGCTCACCATCGATCTACGAGCAGTACTTC
-,TRBJ1-5,-,TRBV6-5,CASSYTPGQPQHF,TGTGCCAGCAGTTACACCCCGGGTCAGCCCCAGCATTTT
TRBD2,TRBJ2-1,-,TRBV6-6,CASSYGGRSYNEQFF,TGTGCCAGCTCCTATGGCGGGAGGTCTTATAATGAGCAGTTCTTC
TRBD1,TRBJ1-2,-,TRBV5-8,CASSSGRQGNYGYTF,TGTGCCAGCAGCTCCGGACGACAGGGAAACTATGGCTACACCTTC
-,TRBJ2-2,-,TRBV30,CAWSLLAPANTGELFF,TGTGCCTGGAGTTTACTAGCACCCGCGAACACCGGGGAGCTGTTTTTT
-,TRBJ2-7,-,TRBV6-1,CASSELAEQYF,TGTGCCAGCAGTGAACTAGCAGAGCAGTACTTC
-,TRBJ2-1,-,TRBV11-2,CASSPKGKGGNEQFF,TGTGCCAGCAGCCCAAAAGGAAAGGGCGGCAATGAGCAGTTCTTC
-,TRBJ1-1,-,TRBV18,CASSTGQRTEAFF,TGTGCCAGCTCCACAGGCCAGCGAACTGAAGCTTTCTTT
-,TRBJ2-7,-,TRBV20-1,CSASTRDEQYF,TGCAGTGCTTCGACTCGCGATGAGCAGTACTTC
TRBD2,TRBJ2-5,once,TRBV28,CASRISGREETQYF,TGTGCCAGCAGGATTAGCGGGAGGGAAGAGACCCAGTACTTC
-,TRBJ2-7,-,TRBV11-2,CASSLELGRKRSYEQYF,TGTGCCAGCAGCTTGGAGCTCGGACGGAAACGTTCCTACGAGCAGTACTTC
-,TRBJ1-4,-,TRBV5-4,CASSLNEKLFF,TGTGCCAGCAGCTTGAATGAAAAACTGTTTTTT
-,TRBJ1-5,once,TRBV7-6,CASSLIAGTNQPQHF,TGTGCCAGCAGCTTGATAGCGGGGACAAATCAGCCCCAGCATTTT
-,TRBJ2-5,-,TRBV7-9,CASKRSGGADQETQYF,TGTGCCAGCAAGAGGTCGGGTGGCGCCGACCAAGAGACCCAGTACTTC
-,TRBJ2-7,-,TRBV4-1,CASSQLWDNSYEQYF,TGCGCCAGCAGCCAACTGTGGGACAACTCCTACGAGCAGTACTTC
-,TRBJ2-2,-,TRBV14,CASSQALGGELFF,TGTGCCAGCAGCCAAGCATTGGGCGGGGAGCTGTTTTTT
TRBD2,TRBJ2-7,-,TRBV29-1,CSVEMAGGPWMSSYEQYF,TGCAGCGTTGAAATGGCGGGAGGGCCCTGGATGAGCTCCTACGAGCAGTACTTC
-,TRBJ2-6,-,TRBV29-1,CSVLISGANVLTF,TGCAGCGTTTTGATCTCTGGGGCCAACGTCCTGACTTTC
TRBD1,TRBJ2-7,-,TRBV10-3,CAISPGQGSQYF,TGTGCCATCAGTCCGGGACAGGGGTCGCAGTACTTC
TRBD1,TRBJ2-5,-,TRBV5-1,CASSSNRGGTGEQYF,TGCGCCAGCAGCTCCAACAGGGGCGGTACCGGGGAGCAGTACTTC
TRBD1,TRBJ1-1,-,TRBV5-8,CASKTGAFGTEAFF,TGTGCCAGCAAGACAGGGGCCTTCGGCACTGAAGCTTTCTTT
TRBD2,TRBJ2-5,-,TRBV7-2,CASSLVRTSGQETQYF,TGTGCCAGCAGCTTAGTTAGAACTAGCGGCCAAGAGACCCAGTACTTC
-,TRBJ2-1,-,TRBV9,CASSVAGDRYNEQFF,TGTGCCAGCAGCGTAGCGGGAGACCGGTACAATGAGCAGTTCTTC
-,TRBJ2-4,-,TRBV5-8,CASSLGSPLAKNIQYF,TGTGCCAGCAGCTTGGGAAGTCCGCTAGCCAAAAACATTCAGTACTTC
TRBD1,TRBJ2-7,-,TRBV28,CASSPGGESGYEQYF,TGTGCCAGCAGCCCAGGGGGCGAGTCCGGCTACGAGCAGTACTTC
TRBD2,TRBJ2-3,-,TRBV4-3,CASSRGGARTDTQYF,TGCGCCTCATCCCGGGGGGGAGCAAGGACAGATACGCAGTATTTT
-,TRBJ2-5,-,TRBV7-2,CASSLEGATRETQYF,TGTGCCAGCAGCTTAGAAGGGGCCACCAGGGAGACCCAGTACTTC
TRBD1,TRBJ2-5,-,TRBV6-6,CASSIYGTVQETQYF,TGTGCCAGCAGTATATATGGGACAGTTCAAGAGACCCAGTACTTC
TRBD2,TRBJ2-3,-,TRBV9,CASSVPTTSGSTDTQYF,TGTGCCAGCAGCGTCCCAACGACTAGCGGGAGTACAGATACGCAGTATTTT
TRBD2,TRBJ2-1,-,TRBV5-1,CASSGMSSGASSYNEQFF,TGCGCCAGCAGCGGTATGTCTAGCGGGGCATCCTCCTACAATGAGCAGTTCTTC
TRBD2,TRBJ2-7,-,TRBV7-9,CASSPTSGASYEQYF,TGTGCCAGCAGCCCGACTAGCGGGGCCTCCTACGAGCAGTACTTC
-,TRBJ1-2,-,TRBV30,CAWMLGGGGRNYGYTF,TGTGCCTGGATGCTGGGGGGTGGAGGACGAAACTATGGCTACACCTTC
-,TRBJ2-3,-,TRBV5-1,CASSPYSLRLTDTQYF,TGCGCCAGCAGCCCTTACAGTTTGCGGCTCACAGATACGCAGTATTTT
TRBD1,TRBJ1-2,-,TRBV15,CATSQDRERIRTF,TGTGCCACCAGCCAGGACAGGGAAAGAATACGCACCTTC
TRBD1,TRBJ2-5,-,TRBV4-1,CASSQGTGGTFGETQYF,TGCGCCAGCAGCCAAGGGACAGGGGGTACTTTCGGCGAGACCCAGTACTTC